The 3 T cell receptor beta chains below were found in one sample sequenced in a study of early T cells in non-severe SARS-CoV-2 infection. Each CDR3 protein gets one entry after TCRdb re-called the 5' RACE reads with MiXCR. The top ten clones hold roughly 1.3% of a sample with 99,000 or so distinct CDR3 sequences, roughly 15% of them seen once. Sequencing input: whole blood. The receptor source for this set is an adult who was a healthcare worker with PCR-confirmed SARS-CoV-2 infection or an uninfected control (not recorded which).

The chain couples TRBV7-9 to TRBJ1-1; TRBD1 is a possible D gene (6 bases). V was trimmed by 5 bases and J by 4 bases, leaving 17 bases between them. Germline values: CDR1 SEHNR, CDR2 FQNEAQ (reference sequence). The CDR3 extends over 15 amino acids. The CDR3 DNA is TGTGCCAGCAGCCCAGGACAGTTTAGAGTCACTGAAGCTTTCTTT. This sequence encodes CASSPGQFRVTEAFF.

The V gene is TRBV27, the J gene TRBJ1-5; TRBD1 agrees at 12 bases. Germline CDR1 and CDR2: MNHEY and SMNVEV (reference sequence). V lost 7 bases to trimming and J lost 7 bases; unmatched junction nucleotides: 11. The CDR3 is made up of 16 amino acids. CDR3: CASTATWGTGGQPQHF. CDR3 in DNA: TGTGCCAGCACCGCTACGTGGGGGACAGGGGGCCAGCCCCAGCATTTT.

The rearrangement links TRBV19 to TRBJ1-4; tentatively, D is TRBD1 (5 bases). Germline V gene sequence: CDR1 LNHDA, CDR2 SQIVND (reference sequence). Trimming pared 5 bases from V and 3 bases from J, leaving 10 bases between. This CDR3 contains 14 residues. CDR3 region: CASSPTGANEKLFF. CDR3 DNA sequence: TGTGCCAGTAGTCCTACAGGAGCTAATGAAAAACTGTTTTTT.